The 20 T cell receptor beta chains below all came from one sample that was sequenced in a study of blood T cell repertoires in COVID-19. Assay used: immunoSEQ multiplex PCR; TCRdb lists only in-frame clones, some missing. Of 150,000 to 190,000 clones listed, 75% to 90% were seen once; the top ten hold approximately 15%. Material for sequencing was peripheral blood. These receptors originate from a woman in her 40s with acute or convalescent COVID-19.

The chain couples TRBV5-6 to TRBJ1-6; perhaps TRBD1 as D (5 bases). CDR1 and CDR2 from the germline V gene are SGHDT and YYEEEE. The germline V and J ends were trimmed by 4 bases and 7 bases, with 15 bases remaining between them. The CDR3 has 15 amino acids. CDR3: CASSRGSTQNSPLHF. In nucleotides, the CDR3 is TGTGCCAGCAGCAGGGGAAGTACGCAAAATTCACCCCTCCACTTT.

The chain joins TRBV28 to TRBJ2-2, with D tentatively TRBD1 (5 bases). V was shortened by 3 bases and J by 5 bases, with 13 bases between the two germline ends. This CDR3 region has 15 residues. CDR1 and CDR2 from the germline V gene are MDHEN and SYDVKM. CDR3 loop: CASSFMQGRTGELFF. The CDR3 DNA sequence: TGTGCCAGCAGTTTTATGCAGGGTCGGACCGGGGAGCTGTTTTTT.

This rearrangement joins TRBV11-2 to TRBJ2-2; 8 nucleotides match TRBD2. This CDR3 spans 16 amino acids. Germline V gene sequence: CDR1 SGHAT, CDR2 FQNNGV. The trim removed 5 bases at V and 0 bases at J, leaving 5 bases unmatched. CDR3: CASSHRGGSNTGELFF. In nucleotides, the CDR3 is TGTGCCAGCAGCCACCGGGGGGGATCGAACACCGGGGAGCTGTTTTTT.

The table lists this clone with a count of one. The chain recombines TRBV29-1 with TRBJ2-3, with 7 bases matching TRBD2. V was clipped by 7 bases and J by 2 bases; unmatched bases: 6. The CDR3 has 13 residues. Germline-derived CDR1 and CDR2 are SQVTM and ANQGSEA. CDR3 DNA: TGCAGCGCCTCCGGGACTACCACAGATACGCAGTATTTT. This translates into CSASGTTTDTQYF.

This clone was seen a handful of times. V usage is TRBV28 and J usage is TRBJ2-5; D gene ambiguous. Trimming stripped 6 bases from V and 4 bases from J, with 15 bases between. CDR3 length equals 14 residues. Germline assignment: CDR1 MDHEN and CDR2 SYDVKM. CDR3 residues: CASSKQYIPETQYF. Here the CDR3 DNA reads TGTGCCAGCAGCAAACAGTATATTCCAGAGACCCAGTACTTC.

The chain links TRBV2 to TRBJ1-2; TRBD1 is a possible D gene (5 bases). The ends were cut back, 6 bases at V and 6 bases at J, with 20 bases in the middle. The CDR3 covers 15 residues. Germline V gene lookup returns CDR1 SNHLY and CDR2 FYNNEI. DNA of the CDR3: TGTGCCAGCAGCGCTCAGGGCCTCCAGTGGGATGGCTACACCTTC. Its translation is CASSAQGLQWDGYTF.

The chain employs TRBV20-1 and TRBJ2-3; TRBD2 aligns across 11 bases. The CDR3 extends over 14 amino acids. With 6 bases clipped from V and 4 bases from J, the junction kept 6 bases outside the gene matches. Looked up from germline, CDR1 is DFQATT and CDR2 is SNEGSKA (reference sequence). Here the CDR3 DNA reads TGCAGTGCGAGTGTAGCGGGGGGGGCAGATACGCAGTATTTT. Amino acid sequence: CSASVAGGADTQYF.

CDR3 DNA: TGTGCCAGCAGCCGTATTCGACAGGGGGTGAGCGAGCAGTACTTC. Amino acids: CASSRIRQGVSEQYF. V and J are TRBV14 and TRBJ2-7; 9 bases map to TRBD1. CDR3 size: 15 residues. Germline values: CDR1 SGHDN, CDR2 FVKESK. J gave up 6 bases and V 4 bases, and 10 bases lay outside the gene matches.

In this sample, this clone turned up a few times. The chain combines TRBV7-9 with TRBJ1-2; 7 bases fit TRBD1. Germline V lookup: CDR1 SEHNR, CDR2 FQNEAQ (reference sequence). With V trimmed by 1 base and J by 14 bases, 7 bases remained unmatched. This CDR3 comprises 12 residues. CDR3 loop: CASSLETGLSTF. The CDR3 DNA follows: TGTGCCAGCAGCTTAGAGACAGGGCTGAGTACCTTC.

The chain couples TRBV28 to TRBJ2-7; TRBD2 is a possible D gene (5 bases). Germline assignment: CDR1 MDHEN and CDR2 SYDVKM. V lost 6 bases, J lost 7 bases, and 10 bases lay in between. CDR3 length: 11 residues. Written as DNA, the CDR3 is TGTGCCAGCAGGACCTGGAGGGAGCAGTACTTC. Protein sequence: CASRTWREQYF.

This chain uses TRBV18 with TRBJ1-5, with 7 bases lining up with TRBD1. The V gene end was trimmed by 3 bases and the J gene end by 5 bases; junction bases not matched to a gene: 7. Germline CDR1 is KGHSH and CDR2 is LQKENI. The CDR3 loop spans 15 amino acids. Here the CDR3 DNA reads TGTGCCAGCTCACCCTCGACAGGGTTCGATCAGCCCCAGCATTTT. Its translation: CASSPSTGFDQPQHF.

This chain joins TRBV2 and TRBJ1-5, with D possibly matching TRBD1 (6 bases). CDR3 length: 14 amino acids. Germline CDR1 reads SNHLY; CDR2 reads FYNNEI. V was trimmed by 1 base and J by 5 bases, leaving 9 bases between them. CDR3 in DNA: TGTGCCAGCAGTGAAGTGGGGGCATATCAGCCCCAGCATTTT. It is translated as CASSEVGAYQPQHF.

The chain couples TRBV7-3 to TRBJ2-3; TRBD2 is a possible D gene (6 bases). V was pared by 5 bases and J by 0 bases, with 15 bases between. CDR3 length: 16 amino acids. CDR1 and CDR2 from the germline V gene are SGHTA and FQGTGA. The CDR3 region is CASSKGLLLSTDTQYF. The CDR3 region has the DNA TGTGCCAGCAGCAAGGGACTTCTCCTCAGCACAGATACGCAGTATTTT.

The V call is TRBV10-3, the J call TRBJ1-3, with 12 bases aligning to TRBD1. Trimming took 5 bases from V and 3 from J; bases not matched to a gene: 5. This CDR3 comprises 16 residues. The V gene's germline CDR1 is ENHRY and CDR2 SYGVKD. The CDR3: CAISTGTGGFGNTIYF. The CDR3, as DNA: TGTGCCATCAGTACCGGGACAGGGGGCTTTGGAAACACCATATATTTT.

V is TRBV19 and J is TRBJ2-2; 7 bases agree with TRBD2. Per the germline V gene, CDR1 is LNHDA and CDR2 is SQIVND (reference sequence). V lost 4 bases and J lost 7; bases outside the gene matches: 6. The CDR3 sequence is 14 residues long. CDR3 in amino acids: CASSREGINGELFF. The CDR3 nucleotides are TGTGCCAGTAGTAGGGAGGGGATAAACGGGGAGCTGTTTTTT.

The V call is TRBV10-3, the J call TRBJ2-1, with 16 bases aligning to TRBD2. This CDR3 has 15 amino acids. Unmatched junction bases numbered 2, after V lost 6 bases and J lost 6 bases. Germline V gene lookup returns CDR1 ENHRY and CDR2 SYGVKD. The CDR3 loop reads CAISGTSGRGNEQFF. The CDR3 nucleotides read TGTGCCATCAGCGGGACTAGCGGGAGGGGCAATGAGCAGTTCTTC.

The V and J genes are TRBV27 and TRBJ2-7; the D is unclear. CDR3 length: 13 amino acids. Deletions cut 6 bases from V and 7 bases from J, with 16 bases between. Germline-derived CDR1 and CDR2 are MNHEY and SMNVEV (reference sequence). The CDR3 DNA reads TGTGCCAGCAGCCGAGGTGTAAGAAGTGAGCAGTACTTC. It codes for CASSRGVRSEQYF.

This chain links TRBV14 with TRBJ1-2; D not resolved. V lost 6 bases to trimming and J lost 0 bases, with 11 bases between them. The CDR3 runs to 14 residues. Germline V gene lookup returns CDR1 SGHDN and CDR2 FVKESK. CDR3 region: CASRNERANYGYTF. The CDR3 DNA sequence: TGTGCCAGCAGGAACGAACGGGCTAACTATGGCTACACCTTC. The whole variable domain, remainder taken from reference TRBV14 and TRBJ1-2, is EAGVTQFPSHSVIEKGQTVTLRCDPISGHDNLYWYRRVMGKEIKFLLHFVKESKQDESGMPNNRFLAERTGGTYSTLKVQPAELEDSGVYFCASRNERANYGYTFGSGTRLTVV.

The chain links TRBV30 to TRBJ1-1; D is perhaps TRBD1 (6 bases). V gave up 3 bases and J gave up 8 bases, with 13 bases separating them. CDR3 length: 12 amino acids. Per the germline V gene, CDR1 is GTSNPN and CDR2 is SVGIG (reference sequence). The CDR3 region is CAWSPTGTEAFF. In DNA form, the CDR3 reads TGTGCCTGGAGCCCTACCGGGACAGAAGCTTTCTTT. Full variable domain (outside the CDR3, taken from reference TRBV30 and TRBJ1-1): SQTIHQWPATLVQPVGSPLSLECTVEGTSNPNLYWYRQAAGRGLQLLFYSVGIGQISSEVPQNLSASRPQDRQFILSSKKLLLSDSGFYLCAWSPTGTEAFFGQGTRLTVV.

This clone has only one observation. The V call is TRBV3-1 (or the pseudogene TRBV3-2), the J call TRBJ2-3, with TRBD2 matching over 8 bases. The CDR3 consists of 16 residues. The germline V gene has CDR1 LGHDT and CDR2 YNNKEL (reference sequence). The V gene end was trimmed by 1 base and the J gene end by 6 bases; junction bases not matched to a gene: 9. This CDR3 reads CASSQVFSGALDTQYF. DNA for the CDR3: TGTGCCAGCAGCCAAGTCTTTAGCGGGGCTCTGGATACGCAGTATTTT.